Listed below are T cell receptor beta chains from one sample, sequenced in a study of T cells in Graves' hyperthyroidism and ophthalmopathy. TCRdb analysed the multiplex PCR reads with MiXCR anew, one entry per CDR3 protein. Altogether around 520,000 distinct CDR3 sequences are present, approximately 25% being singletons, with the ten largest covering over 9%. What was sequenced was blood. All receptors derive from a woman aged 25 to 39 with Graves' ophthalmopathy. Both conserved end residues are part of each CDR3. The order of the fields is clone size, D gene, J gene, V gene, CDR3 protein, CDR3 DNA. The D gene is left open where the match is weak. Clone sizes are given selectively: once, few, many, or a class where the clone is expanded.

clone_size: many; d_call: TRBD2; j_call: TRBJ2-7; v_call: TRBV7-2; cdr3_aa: CASSFYGGAYEQYF; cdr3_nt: TGTGCCAGCAGCTTCTACGGGGGGGCCTACGAGCAGTACTTC
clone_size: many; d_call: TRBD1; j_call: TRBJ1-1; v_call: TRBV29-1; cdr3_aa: CSVQQGAQNTEAFF; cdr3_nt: TGCAGCGTCCAACAGGGGGCTCAGAACACTGAAGCTTTCTTT
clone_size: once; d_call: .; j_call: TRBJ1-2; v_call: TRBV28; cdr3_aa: CASSPKTNTGYTF; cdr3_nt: TGTGCCAGCAGTCCGAAGACGAATACGGGCTACACCTTC
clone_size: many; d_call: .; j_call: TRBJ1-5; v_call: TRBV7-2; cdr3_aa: CASSPRVYSNQPQHF; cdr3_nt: TGTGCCAGCAGCCCCCGGGTGTATAGCAATCAGCCCCAGCATTTT
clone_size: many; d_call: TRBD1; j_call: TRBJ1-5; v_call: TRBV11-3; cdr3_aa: CASSWVTGGNQPQHF; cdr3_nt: TGTGCCAGCAGCTGGGTGACAGGGGGCAATCAGCCCCAGCATTTT
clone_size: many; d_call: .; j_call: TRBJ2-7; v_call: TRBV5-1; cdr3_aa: CASSDEYEQYF; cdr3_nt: TGCGCCAGCAGCGATGAATACGAGCAGTACTTC
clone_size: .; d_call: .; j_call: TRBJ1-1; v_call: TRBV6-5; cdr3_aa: CASSYGGGLLEAFF; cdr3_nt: TGTGCCAGCAGTTACGGGGGAGGACTCTTAGAAGCTTTCTTT
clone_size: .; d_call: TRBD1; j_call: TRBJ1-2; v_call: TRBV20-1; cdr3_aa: CSATDREDGYTF; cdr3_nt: TGCAGTGCTACAGACAGGGAGGATGGCTACACCTTC
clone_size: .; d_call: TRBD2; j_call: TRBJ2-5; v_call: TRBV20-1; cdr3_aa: CSAESGSETQYF; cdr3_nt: TGCAGTGCGGAGAGCGGGAGTGAGACCCAGTACTTC
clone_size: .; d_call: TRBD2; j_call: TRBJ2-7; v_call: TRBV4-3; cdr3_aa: CASSQVAGVYEQYF; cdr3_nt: TGCGCCAGCAGCCAAGTAGCGGGGGTCTACGAGCAGTACTTC
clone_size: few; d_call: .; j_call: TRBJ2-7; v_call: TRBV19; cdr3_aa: CASNSGGYEQYF; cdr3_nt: TGTGCCAGTAATTCAGGCGGCTACGAGCAGTACTTC